These 21 T cell receptor beta chains were sequenced from one sample in a study of T cells after yellow fever vaccination. TCRdb re-analysed the 5' RACE reads in MiXCR, keeping a single row per CDR3 protein. The sample shows roughly 260,000 distinct CDR3 sequences, 13% of them seen only once. The sequenced sample was CD4+ T cells sorted from PBMCs, obtained 45 days after the yellow fever booster vaccination. These receptors were collected from a man aged 30 to 45 who received the YFV17D yellow fever vaccine.

V is TRBV11-1 and J is TRBJ2-1; D call uncertain. The ends were cut back, 3 bases at V and 3 bases at J, with 6 bases in the middle. Looked up from germline, CDR1 is SGHAT and CDR2 is FQDESV (reference sequence). The CDR3 is made up of 13 amino acids. The CDR3 protein is CASSFDNYNEQFF. The CDR3 DNA follows: TGTGCCAGCAGCTTCGACAACTACAATGAGCAGTTCTTC.

V and J are TRBV28 and TRBJ2-7; D remains unclear. This CDR3 region has 14 residues. Trimming pared 4 bases from V and 3 bases from J, leaving 13 bases between. The germline CDR1 and CDR2 sequences are MDHEN and SYDVKM. CDR3 region: CASSSPLLSYEQYF. The CDR3 region has the DNA TGTGCCAGCAGTTCGCCCCTCCTAAGCTACGAGCAGTACTTC.

This clonotype was detected a few times. The J gene is TRBJ2-2, the V gene TRBV7-2, with TRBD2 as a possible D gene (6 bases). The CDR3 is 15 residues long. The V gene's germline CDR1 is SGHTA and CDR2 FQGNSA. V gave up 5 bases and J gave up 3 bases, with 13 bases separating them. In nucleotides, the CDR3 is TGTGCCAGCAGCAATAAGGGACTGGACACCGGGGAGCTGTTTTTT. This codes for CASSNKGLDTGELFF.

The V and J genes are TRBV11-2 and TRBJ2-1; D remains unclear. From germline, CDR1 is SGHAT and CDR2 FQNNGV. This CDR3 contains 14 residues. The germline V and J ends were trimmed by 5 bases and 0 bases, with 8 bases remaining between them. The CDR3 DNA reads TGTGCCAGCAGCACCTTGAGCTCCTACAATGAGCAGTTCTTC. Its protein is CASSTLSSYNEQFF.

The chain combines TRBV5-1 with TRBJ2-1, with TRBD2 matching over 12 bases. The germline CDR1 and CDR2 sequences are SGHRS and YFSETQ. CDR3 length: 17 amino acids. V trimming: 4 bases; J trimming: 2 bases; junction bases outside the gene matches: 7. This CDR3 reads CASSQTSGSRAYNEQFF. The CDR3 nucleotides are TGCGCCAGCAGCCAGACTAGCGGGAGTCGAGCCTACAATGAGCAGTTCTTC. The full variable domain, with the rest looked up from reference TRBV5-1 and TRBJ2-1, is KAGVTQTPRYLIKTRGQQVTLSCSPISGHRSVSWYQQTPGQGLQFLFEYFSETQRNKGNFPGRFSGRQFSNSRSEMNVSTLELGDSALYLCASSQTSGSRAYNEQFFGPGTRLTVL.

The V and J genes are TRBV12-3 or TRBV12-4 and TRBJ2-2, with 10 nucleotides matching TRBD2. This CDR3 spans 16 amino acids. V lost 6 bases and J lost 4; bases outside the gene matches: 8. The CDR3 protein is CASRLAGVGVTGELFF. CDR3 DNA: TGTGCCAGCAGGCTAGCGGGAGTTGGAGTCACCGGGGAGCTGTTTTTT.

The V gene is TRBV18, the J gene TRBJ2-1, with TRBD2 identical over 8 bases. This CDR3 has 14 residues. The ends lost 3 bases at V and 7 bases at J; junction bases unmatched: 5. Looked up from germline, CDR1 is KGHSH and CDR2 is LQKENI. CDR3 residues: CASSPGLARNEQFF. Written as DNA, the CDR3 is TGTGCCAGCTCACCCGGACTAGCTAGGAATGAGCAGTTCTTC.

The chain couples TRBV5-1 to TRBJ2-7; 8 nucleotides line up with TRBD2. After removal of 4 bases from V and 4 bases from J, the junction contained 16 bases not matched to a gene. This CDR3 is built from 17 residues. Germline V CDR1 and CDR2: SGHRS, YFSETQ. The CDR3, as DNA: TGCGCCAGCAGCCGCCGGGGCAGCCACTCTAGCGGGTACGAGCAGTACTTC. This sequence encodes CASSRRGSHSSGYEQYF.

The V and J genes are TRBV6-1 and TRBJ2-3, with a tentative D call TRBD2 (5 bases). This CDR3 has 14 residues. Germline loops: CDR1 MNHNS, CDR2 SASEGT. V lost 5 bases and J lost 5, with 14 bases in between. The CDR3 DNA sequence: TGTGCCAGCAGTAATAGACGCGCGGGAGATACGCAGTATTTT. Amino acid sequence: CASSNRRAGDTQYF.

The chain has TRBV4-3 and TRBJ1-1; TRBD1 aligns across 7 bases. In germline, CDR1 is LGHNA, CDR2 YSLEER. The V segment lost 7 bases and the J segment 8 bases; nucleotides outside the gene matches: 13. The length of the CDR3 is 14 residues. The CDR3, as DNA: TGCGCCAGCACCTCCTTGGACAGGAGAGGGGAAGCTTTCTTT. Protein product: CASTSLDRRGEAFF.

The J gene is TRBJ1-1, the V gene TRBV2, with TRBD1 matching 10 bases. Germline CDR1 SNHLY, CDR2 FYNNEI. Trimming took 7 bases from V and 3 from J; bases not matched to a gene: 5. This CDR3 has 14 residues. Here the CDR3 DNA reads TGTGCCAGCACCCAGGACAGGGGGTACACTGAAGCTTTCTTT. This sequence encodes CASTQDRGYTEAFF.

This chain uses TRBV5-1 with TRBJ2-1; 10 bases agree with TRBD2. The germline V gene encodes CDR1 SGHRS and CDR2 YFSETQ. CDR3 size: 15 residues. V dropped 8 bases and J dropped 9; count of bases not matched to a gene: 14. The CDR3 region has the DNA TGCGCCAGTTGTTGGGTGGCTAGCGGGAGTAGTGAGCAGTTCTTC. It specifies CASCWVASGSSEQFF.

In this sample, this clonotype turned up many times. Its ends do not fully match the called genes, so a read error is possible. This rearrangement joins TRBV3-1 to TRBJ2-1; D gene ambiguous. This CDR3 spans 13 amino acids. Germline CDR1 and CDR2: LGHDT and YNNKEL (reference sequence). The chain's CDR3 is CASSQDRSSFLSF. CDR3 bases: TGTGCCAGCAGCCAAGATCGTAGCTCTTTTTTATCATTC.

This clonotype was seen many times. This chain connects TRBV20-1 to TRBJ2-7, with 11 bases lining up with TRBD1. This CDR3 has 13 residues. Germline values: CDR1 DFQATT, CDR2 SNEGSKA (reference sequence). V lost 6 bases to trimming and J lost 5 bases; unmatched junction nucleotides: 6. CDR3 DNA sequence: TGCAGTGCGGCGGGACAGGGGGACAACGAGCAGTACTTC. Protein product: CSAAGQGDNEQYF.

CDR3 DNA sequence: TGTGCCAGCAGCCAATCCGAATTAAGGGGTGAAGCTTTCTTT. This encodes CASSQSELRGEAFF. J is TRBJ1-1 and V is TRBV3-1; tentatively, D is TRBD1 (5 bases). The CDR3 is 14 amino acids. V lost 2 bases and J 7 bases, leaving 14 bases between the germline ends. The germline V gene has CDR1 LGHDT and CDR2 YNNKEL (reference sequence).

This chain joins TRBV6-2 or TRBV6-3 and TRBJ2-1; 10 bases map to TRBD2. J gave up 6 bases and V 7 bases, and 9 bases lay outside the gene matches. The CDR3 is 15 amino acids. CDR1 is MNHEY and CDR2 is SVGEGT in the germline V gene. Here the CDR3 DNA reads TGTGCCAGCAACTTAGCGGGAGGCCTATTCAATGAGCAGTTCTTC. Amino acids: CASNLAGGLFNEQFF.

In its sample, this clonotype was seen a few times. The chain carries TRBV29-1 and TRBJ1-2; 9 nucleotides agree with TRBD1. Germline CDR1 is SQVTM and CDR2 is ANQGSEA. V lost 5 bases and J lost 6; bases outside the gene matches: 4. CDR3 size: 12 residues. CDR3 sequence: CSVIGQGHGYTF. CDR3 nucleotides: TGCAGCGTTATCGGACAGGGGCATGGCTACACCTTC. Full variable domain (rest looked up from reference TRBV29-1 and TRBJ1-2): SAVISQKPSRDICQRGTSLTIQCQVDSQVTMMFWYRQQPGQSLTLIATANQGSEATYESGFVIDKFPISRPNLTFSTLTVSNMSPEDSSIYLCSVIGQGHGYTFGSGTRLTVV.

This clonotype has just a few counts. J is TRBJ2-5 and V is TRBV5-1, with a tentative D call TRBD1 (6 bases). Germline values: CDR1 SGHRS, CDR2 YFSETQ. The germline V and J ends were trimmed by 3 bases and 5 bases, with 11 bases remaining between them. This CDR3 comprises 13 residues. CDR3 nucleotides: TGCGCCAGCAGCTCCCAGGGGACGGAGACCCAGTACTTC. This gives the protein CASSSQGTETQYF.

The gene calls are TRBV7-2 and TRBJ2-1; D is unresolved. This CDR3 region has 13 residues. CDR1 is SGHTA, CDR2 FQGNSA, per germline. Trimming took 3 bases from V and 5 from J, leaving 8 bases between them. Here the CDR3 DNA reads TGTGCCAGCAGCTTGGGTCGGGACAATGAGCAGTTCTTC. This gives the protein CASSLGRDNEQFF. Drawing the rest from reference TRBV7-2 and TRBJ2-1, the complete variable domain is GAGVSQSPSNKVTEKGKDVELRCDPISGHTALYWYRQSLGQGLEFLIYFQGNSAPDKSGLPSDRFSAERTGGSVSTLTIQRTQQEDSAVYLCASSLGRDNEQFFGPGTRLTVL.

This clonotype was counted between two and nine times. V usage is TRBV10-1 and J usage is TRBJ2-7; 9 positions match TRBD2. The CDR3 runs to 14 residues. The junction had 8 bases not matched to a gene; V was cut back by 4 bases and J by 7 bases. Germline values: CDR1 WNHNN, CDR2 SYGVQD (reference sequence). In DNA, the CDR3 is TGCGCCAGCAGTGCGGCCCTAGCGGGACAAGAGCAGTACTTC. This sequence encodes CASSAALAGQEQYF.

V is TRBV7-2 and J is TRBJ2-3; 8 bases are a match to TRBD1. Germline values: CDR1 SGHTA, CDR2 FQGNSA. Losses at the gene ends were 7 bases for V and 2 bases for J; bases not matched to a gene: 8. The CDR3 covers 15 residues. The CDR3 DNA reads TGTGCCAGCATTGGACAGGGAGTTCCCACAGATACGCAGTATTTT. Amino acids: CASIGQGVPTDTQYF.